The sequence of this TCR beta chain was determined in a study of T-cell reconstitution after alpha-beta-depleted transplantation in children. TCRbeta library preparation incorporated unique molecular identifiers. TCRdb called the PCR reads again in MiXCR, with one record for every CDR3 protein. The table has 300,000 or so distinct CDR3 sequences, nearly 10% seen once. The CDR3 contains 14 residues. Per germline, CDR1 DFQATT and CDR2 SNEGSKA (reference sequence). V was shortened by 2 bases and J by 2 bases, with 12 bases between the two germline ends. A few counts support this clonotype. The sequence came from a human donor who donated a stem cell graft to a child with SCID. The starting material was PBMCs from the stem cell graft donor, obtained from the stem cell graft. The genes are TRBV20-1 and TRBJ1-1; D is undetermined. The chain's CDR3 is CSARSPGSNTEAFF. The CDR3 DNA sequence: TGCAGTGCTAGATCCCCGGGGAGTAACACTGAAGCTTTCTTT.